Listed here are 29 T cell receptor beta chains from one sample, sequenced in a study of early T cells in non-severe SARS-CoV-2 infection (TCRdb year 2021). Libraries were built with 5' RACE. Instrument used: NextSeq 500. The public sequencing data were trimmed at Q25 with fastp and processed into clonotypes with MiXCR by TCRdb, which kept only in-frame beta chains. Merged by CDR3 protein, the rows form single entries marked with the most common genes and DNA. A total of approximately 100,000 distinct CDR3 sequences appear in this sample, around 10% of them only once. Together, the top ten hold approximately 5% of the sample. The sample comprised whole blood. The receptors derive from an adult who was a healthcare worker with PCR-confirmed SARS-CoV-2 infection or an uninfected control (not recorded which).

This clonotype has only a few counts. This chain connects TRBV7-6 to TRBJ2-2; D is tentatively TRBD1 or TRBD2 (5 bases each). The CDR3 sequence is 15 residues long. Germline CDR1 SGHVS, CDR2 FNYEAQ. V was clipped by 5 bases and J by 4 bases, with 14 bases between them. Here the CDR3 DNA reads TGTGCCAGCAGCAAGACGCCCGGGGCCACCGGGGAGCTGTTTTTT. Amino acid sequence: CASSKTPGATGELFF.

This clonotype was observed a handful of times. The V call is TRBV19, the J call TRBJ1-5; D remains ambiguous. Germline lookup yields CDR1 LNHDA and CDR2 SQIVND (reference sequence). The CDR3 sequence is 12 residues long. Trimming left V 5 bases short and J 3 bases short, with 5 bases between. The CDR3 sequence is CASSQNNQPQHF. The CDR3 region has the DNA TGTGCCAGTAGTCAGAACAATCAGCCCCAGCATTTT.

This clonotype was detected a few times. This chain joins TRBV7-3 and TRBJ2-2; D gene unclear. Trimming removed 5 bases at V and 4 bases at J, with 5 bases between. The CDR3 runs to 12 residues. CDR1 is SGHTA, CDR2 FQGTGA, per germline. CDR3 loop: CASSLFTGELFF. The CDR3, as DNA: TGTGCCAGCAGCCTTTTCACCGGGGAGCTGTTTTTT.

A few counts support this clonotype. This CDR3 is CASSSGPALLSSPLHF. In DNA form, the CDR3 reads TGTGCCAGCAGTTCAGGGCCAGCCCTACTTAGTTCACCCCTCCACTTT. This chain links TRBV28 with TRBJ1-6, with D tentatively TRBD1 (5 bases). The CDR3 covers 16 residues. V was shortened by 4 bases and J by 9 bases, with 19 bases between the two germline ends. CDR1 MDHEN and CDR2 SYDVKM come from the germline V gene.

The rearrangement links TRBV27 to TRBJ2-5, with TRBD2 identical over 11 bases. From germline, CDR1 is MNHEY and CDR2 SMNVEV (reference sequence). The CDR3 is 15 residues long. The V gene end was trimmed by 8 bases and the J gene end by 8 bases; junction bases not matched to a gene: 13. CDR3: CASLPRLAGNHTQYF. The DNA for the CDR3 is TGTGCCAGCTTACCACGACTAGCGGGGAACCACACCCAGTACTTC.

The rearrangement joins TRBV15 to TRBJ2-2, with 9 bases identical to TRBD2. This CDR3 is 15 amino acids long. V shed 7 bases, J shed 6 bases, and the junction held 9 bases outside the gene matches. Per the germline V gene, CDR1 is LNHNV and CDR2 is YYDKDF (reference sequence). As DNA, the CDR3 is TGTGCCACCACGCTAGGGACTAGCCGGGCCGGGGAGCTGTTTTTT. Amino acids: CATTLGTSRAGELFF.

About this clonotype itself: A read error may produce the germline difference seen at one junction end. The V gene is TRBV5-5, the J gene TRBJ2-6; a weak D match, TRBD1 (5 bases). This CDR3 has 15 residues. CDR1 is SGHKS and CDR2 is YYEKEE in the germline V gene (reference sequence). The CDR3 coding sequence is TGTGCCAGCAGCTTTACAGGTTCTGGGGCCAACGTCCTGATTTTC. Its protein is CASSFTGSGANVLIF. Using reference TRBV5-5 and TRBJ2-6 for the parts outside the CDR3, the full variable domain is DAGVTQSPTHLIKTRGQQVTLRCSPISGHKSVSWYQQVLGQGPQFIFQYYEKEERGRGNFPDRFSARQFPNYSSELNVNALLLGDSALYLCASSFTGSGANVLIFGAGSRLTVL.

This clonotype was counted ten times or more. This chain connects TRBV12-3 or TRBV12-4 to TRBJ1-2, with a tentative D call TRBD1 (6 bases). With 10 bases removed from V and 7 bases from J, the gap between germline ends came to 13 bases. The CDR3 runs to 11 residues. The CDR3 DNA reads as TGTGCCACTCGGTGGGGGGCTGGCTACACCTTC. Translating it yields CATRWGAGYTF.

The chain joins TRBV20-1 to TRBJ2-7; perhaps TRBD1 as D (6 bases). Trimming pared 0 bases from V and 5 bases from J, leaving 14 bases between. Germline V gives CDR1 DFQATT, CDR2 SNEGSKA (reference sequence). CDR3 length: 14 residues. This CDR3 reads CSARDLGRGDEQYF. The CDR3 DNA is TGCAGTGCTAGAGATCTGGGCAGGGGAGACGAGCAGTACTTC.

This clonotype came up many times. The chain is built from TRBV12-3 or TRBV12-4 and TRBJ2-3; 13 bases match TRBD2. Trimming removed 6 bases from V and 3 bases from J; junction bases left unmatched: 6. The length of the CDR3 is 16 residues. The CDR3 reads CASRRTSGSRTDTQYF. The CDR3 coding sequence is TGTGCCAGCAGAAGGACTAGCGGGAGTCGGACAGATACGCAGTATTTT.

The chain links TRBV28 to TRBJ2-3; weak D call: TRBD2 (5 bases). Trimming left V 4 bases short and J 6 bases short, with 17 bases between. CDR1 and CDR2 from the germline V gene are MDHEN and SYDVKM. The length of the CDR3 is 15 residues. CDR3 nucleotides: TGTGCCAGCAGTTCCTGGGTTGACCGCGGGGATACGCAGTATTTT. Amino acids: CASSSWVDRGDTQYF.

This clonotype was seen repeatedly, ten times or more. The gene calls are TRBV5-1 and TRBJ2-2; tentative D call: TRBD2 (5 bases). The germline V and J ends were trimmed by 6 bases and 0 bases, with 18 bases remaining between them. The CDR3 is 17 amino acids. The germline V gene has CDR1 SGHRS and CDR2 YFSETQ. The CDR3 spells CASNRGGPTSNTGELFF. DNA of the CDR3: TGCGCCAGCAACCGTGGAGGCCCTACTTCGAACACCGGGGAGCTGTTTTTT.

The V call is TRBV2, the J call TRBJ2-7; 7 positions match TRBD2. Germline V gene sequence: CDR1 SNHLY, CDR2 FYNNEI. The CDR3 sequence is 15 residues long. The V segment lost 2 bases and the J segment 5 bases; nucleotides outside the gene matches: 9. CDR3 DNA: TGTGCCAGCAGTGAATGGGGGGAGGGTGTCCACGAGCAGTACTTC. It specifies CASSEWGEGVHEQYF.

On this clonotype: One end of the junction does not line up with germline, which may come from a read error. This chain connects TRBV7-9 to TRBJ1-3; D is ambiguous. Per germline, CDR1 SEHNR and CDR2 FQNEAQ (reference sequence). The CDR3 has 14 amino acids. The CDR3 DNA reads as TGTGCCAGCAGCCTAGCTATCTCTGGAAACACCATATATTTT. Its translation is CASSLAISGNTIYF.

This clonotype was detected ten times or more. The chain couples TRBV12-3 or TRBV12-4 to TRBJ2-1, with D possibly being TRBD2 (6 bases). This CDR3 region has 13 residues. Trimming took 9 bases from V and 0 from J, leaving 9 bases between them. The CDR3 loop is CASSGDSYNEQFF. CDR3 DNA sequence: TGTGCCAGTAGCGGAGACTCCTACAATGAGCAGTTCTTC.

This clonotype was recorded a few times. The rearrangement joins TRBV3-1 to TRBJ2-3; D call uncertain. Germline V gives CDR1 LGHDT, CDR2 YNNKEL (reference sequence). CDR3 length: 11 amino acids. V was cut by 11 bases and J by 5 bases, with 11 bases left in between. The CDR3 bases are TGTGCCTCGTCCTGGGTAGATACGCAGTATTTT. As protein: CASSWVDTQYF.

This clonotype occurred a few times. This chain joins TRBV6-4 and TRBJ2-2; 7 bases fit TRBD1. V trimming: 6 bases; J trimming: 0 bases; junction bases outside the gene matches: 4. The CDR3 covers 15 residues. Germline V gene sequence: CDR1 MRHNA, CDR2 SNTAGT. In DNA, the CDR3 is TGTGCCAGCAGCGTAACAGGGGCGAACACCGGGGAGCTGTTTTTT. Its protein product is CASSVTGANTGELFF.

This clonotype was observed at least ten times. CDR3 sequence: CASSSTRDRTDNSPLHF. DNA of the CDR3: TGTGCCAGCAGCTCTACTCGGGACAGGACGGATAATTCACCCCTCCACTTT. This chain joins TRBV7-9 and TRBJ1-6; 8 positions agree with TRBD1. Germline CDR1 SEHNR, CDR2 FQNEAQ (reference sequence). The V segment lost 4 bases and the J segment 5 bases; nucleotides outside the gene matches: 10. The CDR3 contains 17 residues.

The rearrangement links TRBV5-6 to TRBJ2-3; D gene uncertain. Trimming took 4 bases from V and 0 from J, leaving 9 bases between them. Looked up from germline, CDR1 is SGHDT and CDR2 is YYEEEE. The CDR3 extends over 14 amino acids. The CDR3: CASSRLTSTDTQYF. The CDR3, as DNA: TGTGCCAGCAGCCGCCTGACCAGCACAGATACGCAGTATTTT.

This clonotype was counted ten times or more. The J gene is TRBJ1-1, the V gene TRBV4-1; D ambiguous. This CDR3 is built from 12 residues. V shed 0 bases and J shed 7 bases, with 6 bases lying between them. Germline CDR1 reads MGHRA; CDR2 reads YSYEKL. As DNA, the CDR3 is TGCGCCAGCAGCCAAGAGTGGGGTGAAGCTTTCTTT. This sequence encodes CASSQEWGEAFF.

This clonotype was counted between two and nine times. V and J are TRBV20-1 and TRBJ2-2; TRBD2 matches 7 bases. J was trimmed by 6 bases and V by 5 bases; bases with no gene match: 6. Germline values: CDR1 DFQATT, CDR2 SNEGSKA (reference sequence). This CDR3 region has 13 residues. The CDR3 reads CSALGLGPGELFF. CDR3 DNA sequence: TGCAGTGCTTTAGGACTAGGCCCCGGGGAGCTGTTTTTT.

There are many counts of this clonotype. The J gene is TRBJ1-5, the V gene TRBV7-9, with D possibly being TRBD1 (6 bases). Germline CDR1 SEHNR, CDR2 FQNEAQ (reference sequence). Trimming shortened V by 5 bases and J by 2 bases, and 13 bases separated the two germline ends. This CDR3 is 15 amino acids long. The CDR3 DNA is TGTGCCAGCAGCCTCTCAGGGGATCGCAATCAGCCCCAGCATTTT. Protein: CASSLSGDRNQPQHF. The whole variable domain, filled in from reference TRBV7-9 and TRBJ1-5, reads DTGVSQNPRHKITKRGQNVTFRCDPISEHNRLYWYRQTLGQGPEFLTYFQNEAQLEKSRLLSDRFSAERPKGSFSTLEIQRTEQGDSAMYLCASSLSGDRNQPQHFGDGTRLSIL.

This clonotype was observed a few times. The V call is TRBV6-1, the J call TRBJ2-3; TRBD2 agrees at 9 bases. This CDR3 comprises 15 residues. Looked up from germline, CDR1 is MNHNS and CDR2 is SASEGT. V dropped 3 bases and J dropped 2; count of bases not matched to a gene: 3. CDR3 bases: TGTGCCAGCAGTGAGACTAGCGGATACACAGATACGCAGTATTTT. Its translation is CASSETSGYTDTQYF.

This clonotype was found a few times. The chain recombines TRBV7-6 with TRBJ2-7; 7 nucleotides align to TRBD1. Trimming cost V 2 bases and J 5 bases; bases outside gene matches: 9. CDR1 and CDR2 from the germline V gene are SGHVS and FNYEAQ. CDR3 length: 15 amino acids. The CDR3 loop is CASSLKPGQLHEQYF. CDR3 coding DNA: TGTGCCAGCAGCTTAAAACCGGGACAGCTCCACGAGCAGTACTTC.

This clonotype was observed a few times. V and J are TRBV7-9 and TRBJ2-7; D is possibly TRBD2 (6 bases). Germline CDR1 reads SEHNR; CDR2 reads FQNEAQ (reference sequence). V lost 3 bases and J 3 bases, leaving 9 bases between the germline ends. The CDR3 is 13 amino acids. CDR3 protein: CASSLGLLYEQYF. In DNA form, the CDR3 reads TGTGCCAGCAGCTTGGGACTCCTCTACGAGCAGTACTTC. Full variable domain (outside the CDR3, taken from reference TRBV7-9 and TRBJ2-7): DTGVSQNPRHKITKRGQNVTFRCDPISEHNRLYWYRQTLGQGPEFLTYFQNEAQLEKSRLLSDRFSAERPKGSFSTLEIQRTEQGDSAMYLCASSLGLLYEQYFGPGTRLTVT.

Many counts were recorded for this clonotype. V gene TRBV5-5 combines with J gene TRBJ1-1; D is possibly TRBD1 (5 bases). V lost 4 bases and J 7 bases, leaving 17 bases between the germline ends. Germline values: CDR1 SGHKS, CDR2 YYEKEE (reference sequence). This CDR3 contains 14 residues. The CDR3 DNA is TGTGCCAGCAGCCCCCGCCCCCGAGGGGATGAAGCTTTCTTT. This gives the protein CASSPRPRGDEAFF.

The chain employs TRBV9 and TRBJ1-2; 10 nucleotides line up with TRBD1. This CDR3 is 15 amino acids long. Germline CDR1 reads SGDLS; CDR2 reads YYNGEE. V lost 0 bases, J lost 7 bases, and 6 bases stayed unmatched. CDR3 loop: CASSVDPDRGSGYTF. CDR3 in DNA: TGTGCCAGCAGCGTAGATCCGGACAGGGGGTCTGGCTACACCTTC.

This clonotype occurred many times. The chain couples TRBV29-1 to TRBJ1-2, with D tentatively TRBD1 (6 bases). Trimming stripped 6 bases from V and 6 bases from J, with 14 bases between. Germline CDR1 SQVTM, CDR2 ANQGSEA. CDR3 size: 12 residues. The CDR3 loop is CSVQQGSNGYTF. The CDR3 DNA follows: TGCAGCGTCCAACAGGGAAGCAATGGCTACACCTTC.

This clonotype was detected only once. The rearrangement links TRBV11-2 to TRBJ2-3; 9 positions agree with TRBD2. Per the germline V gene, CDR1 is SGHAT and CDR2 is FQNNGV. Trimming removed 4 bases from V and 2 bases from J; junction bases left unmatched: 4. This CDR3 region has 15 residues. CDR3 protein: CASSSSGTFTDTQYF. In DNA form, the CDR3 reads TGTGCCAGCAGCTCTAGCGGGACTTTCACAGATACGCAGTATTTT.